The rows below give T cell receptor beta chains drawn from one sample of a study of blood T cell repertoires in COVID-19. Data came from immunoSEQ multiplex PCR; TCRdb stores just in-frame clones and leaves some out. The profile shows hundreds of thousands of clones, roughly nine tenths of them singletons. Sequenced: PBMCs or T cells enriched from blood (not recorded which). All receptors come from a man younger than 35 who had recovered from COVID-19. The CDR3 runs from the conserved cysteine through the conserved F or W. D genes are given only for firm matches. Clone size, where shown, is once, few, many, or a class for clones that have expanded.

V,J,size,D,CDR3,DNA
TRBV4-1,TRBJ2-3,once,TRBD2,CASSQGLAGGDTQYF,TGCGCCAGCAGCCAAGGACTAGCGGGGGGGGACACGCAGTATTTT
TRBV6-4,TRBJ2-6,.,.,CASSDQALGGANVLTF,TGTGCCAGCAGTGACCAGGCGTTAGGTGGGGCCAACGTCCTGACTTTC
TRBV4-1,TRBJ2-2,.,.,CASSQDGRGTGELFF,TGCGCCAGCAGCCAAGATGGCAGGGGCACCGGGGAGCTGTTTTTT
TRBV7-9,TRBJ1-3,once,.,CASMPLRSRSSGNTIYF,TGTGCCAGCATGCCGCTGAGGAGCCGAAGCTCTGGAAACACCATATATTTT
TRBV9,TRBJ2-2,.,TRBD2,CASSAVQRGGKGELFF,TGTGCCAGCAGCGCCGTCCAGCGGGGGGGCAAAGGGGAGCTGTTTTTT
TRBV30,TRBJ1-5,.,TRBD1,CAWNAGQGSNQPQHF,TGTGCCTGGAATGCGGGACAGGGTAGCAATCAGCCCCAGCATTTT
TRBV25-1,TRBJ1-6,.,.,CASSEGGMGNSPLHF,TGTGCCAGCAGTGAAGGGGGGATGGGCAATTCACCCCTCCACTTT
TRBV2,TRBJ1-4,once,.,CASSVRTEPNEKLFF,TGTGCCAGCAGTGTCAGGACAGAACCTAATGAAAAACTGTTTTTT
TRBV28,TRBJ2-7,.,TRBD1,CASSLSGTGEREQYF,TGTGCCAGCAGTTTATCCGGGACAGGGGAGCGGGAGCAGTACTTC
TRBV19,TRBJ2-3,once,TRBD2,CASRPTSGSSTDTQYF,TGTGCCAGTAGGCCAACTAGCGGGAGTAGCACAGATACGCAGTATTTT
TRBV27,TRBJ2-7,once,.,CASSLRVGQVSSYEQYF,TGTGCCAGCAGTTTAAGGGTGGGGCAGGTCAGCTCCTACGAGCAGTACTTC
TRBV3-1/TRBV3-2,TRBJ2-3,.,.,CASSQTLGGLTDTQYF,TGTGCCAGCAGCCAAACCCTGGGGGGACTCACAGATACGCAGTATTTT
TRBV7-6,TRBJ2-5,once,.,CASSLVGQGMSQETQYF,TGTGCCAGCAGCTTAGTCGGGCAGGGGATGAGCCAAGAGACCCAGTACTTC
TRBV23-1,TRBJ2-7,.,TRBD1,CASSHGGTGGTYEQYF,TGCGCCAGCAGTCATGGAGGGACAGGGGGGACCTACGAGCAGTACTTC
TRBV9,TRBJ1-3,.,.,CASSVKTASGNTIYF,TGTGCCAGCAGCGTAAAGACAGCCTCTGGAAACACCATATATTTT
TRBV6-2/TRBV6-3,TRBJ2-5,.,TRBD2,CASSLGVSGVLGTQYF,TGTGCCAGCAGTCTAGGTGTTAGCGGGGTACTGGGGACCCAGTACTTC
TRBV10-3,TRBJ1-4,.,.,CAISDTGSNEKLFF,TGTGCCATCAGTGACACAGGGTCGAATGAAAAACTGTTTTTT
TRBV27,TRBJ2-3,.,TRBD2,CASSPTGLAADTQYF,TGTGCCAGCAGTCCAACCGGACTAGCAGCAGATACGCAGTATTTT
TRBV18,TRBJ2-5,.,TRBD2,CASLERETSVGETQYF,TGTGCCAGTCTCGAGCGGGAGACCTCAGTGGGAGAGACCCAGTACTTC
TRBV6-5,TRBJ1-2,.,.,CASSYGGGNNYGYTF,TGTGCCAGCAGTTACGGGGGAGGAAATAACTATGGCTACACCTTC
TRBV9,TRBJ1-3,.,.,CASSVSIDTAGNTIYF,TGTGCCAGCAGCGTATCCATCGACACCGCTGGAAACACCATATATTTT
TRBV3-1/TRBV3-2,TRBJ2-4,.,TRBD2,CASSQDSTIASGSGNIQYF,TGTGCCAGCAGCCAAGATAGTACAATAGCTAGCGGGAGTGGGAACATTCAGTACTTC
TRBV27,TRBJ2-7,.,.,CASSSGNSYEQYF,TGTGCCAGCAGTTCCGGGAACTCCTACGAGCAGTACTTC
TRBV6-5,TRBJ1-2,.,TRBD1,CASSYSKVTGSGYTF,TGTGCCAGCAGTTACTCGAAAGTGACAGGGTCTGGCTACACCTTC
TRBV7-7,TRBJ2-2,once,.,CASSRGEDTGELFF,TGTGCCAGCAGCCGCGGGGAGGACACCGGGGAGCTGTTTTTT
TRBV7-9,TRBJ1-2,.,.,CASSSNRAGYSSSGYTF,TGTGCCAGCAGCTCAAACAGGGCCGGGTATAGTTCGTCTGGCTACACCTTC
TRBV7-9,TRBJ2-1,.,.,CASSLVGTTGYEQFF,TGTGCCAGCAGCTTAGTGGGGACAACAGGGTATGAGCAGTTCTTC
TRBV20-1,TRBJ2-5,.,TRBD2,CSATTSETQYF,TGCAGTGCCACGACTAGCGAGACCCAGTACTTC
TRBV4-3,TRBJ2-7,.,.,CASSQTGLGEQYF,TGCGCCAGCAGCCAAACGGGATTGGGCGAGCAGTACTTC
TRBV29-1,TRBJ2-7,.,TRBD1,CSVVGTAFYEQYF,TGCAGCGTTGTGGGGACAGCGTTCTACGAGCAGTACTTC
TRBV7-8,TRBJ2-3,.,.,CASSSPGGTQYF,TGTGCCAGCAGCTCCCCCGGCGGAACGCAGTATTTT
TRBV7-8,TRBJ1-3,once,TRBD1,CASSRDRGQGNTIYF,TGTGCCAGCAGCCGCGACAGGGGGCAAGGAAACACCATATATTTT
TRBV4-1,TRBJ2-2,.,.,CASSQELLMNTGELFF,TGCGCCAGCAGCCAAGAACTACTTATGAACACCGGGGAGCTGTTTTTT
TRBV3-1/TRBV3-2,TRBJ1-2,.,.,CASSQGSGYGYTF,TGTGCCAGCAGCCAGGGGAGCGGCTATGGCTACACCTTC
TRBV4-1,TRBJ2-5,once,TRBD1,CASSQEDRDKETQYF,TGCGCCAGCAGCCAAGAGGACAGGGATAAAGAGACCCAGTACTTC
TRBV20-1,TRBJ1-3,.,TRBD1,CSARGGNTIYF,TGCAGTGCCAGGGGGGGAAACACCATATATTTT
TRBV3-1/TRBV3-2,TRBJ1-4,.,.,CASSQSQNLNEKLFF,TGTGCCAGCAGCCAAAGTCAGAACCTTAATGAAAAACTGTTTTTT
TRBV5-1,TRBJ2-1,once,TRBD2,CASSLVEAGDGEQFF,TGCGCCAGCAGCTTGGTGGAAGCGGGGGACGGTGAGCAGTTCTTC
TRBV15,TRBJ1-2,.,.,CATSRDREYGYTF,TGTGCCACCAGCAGAGATCGCGAATATGGCTACACCTTC
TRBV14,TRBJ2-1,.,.,CASSQDWGRGSYNEQFF,TGTGCCAGCAGCCAAGATTGGGGCAGGGGATCCTACAATGAGCAGTTCTTC
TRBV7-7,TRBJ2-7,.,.,CASSLGSDSSYEQYF,TGTGCCAGCAGCTTAGGGTCCGATAGCTCCTACGAGCAGTACTTC
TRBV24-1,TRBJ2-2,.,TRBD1,CATSGGQGPLDTGELFF,TGTGCCACCAGTGGGGGACAGGGGCCGCTGGACACCGGGGAGCTGTTTTTT
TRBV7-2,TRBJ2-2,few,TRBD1,CASSPTGLKISGELFF,TGTGCCAGCAGCCCGACAGGGTTAAAGATAAGCGGGGAGCTGTTTTTT
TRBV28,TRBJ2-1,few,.,CASSLVGGNYNEQFF,TGTGCCAGCAGTTTAGTCGGCGGAAACTACAATGAGCAGTTCTTC
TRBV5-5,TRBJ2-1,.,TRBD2,CASSPLAGGFYNEQFF,TGTGCCAGCAGTCCCTTAGCGGGGGGTTTCTACAATGAGCAGTTCTTC
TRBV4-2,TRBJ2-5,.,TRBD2,CASSQGNGRATEAQYF,TGTGCCAGCAGCCAAGGGAACGGGAGGGCCACCGAGGCCCAGTACTTC
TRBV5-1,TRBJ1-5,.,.,CASSRQPDQPQHF,TGCGCCAGCAGCCGACAGCCCGATCAGCCCCAGCATTTT
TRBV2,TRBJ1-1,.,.,CASSEALQGTEAFF,TGTGCCAGCAGTGAAGCGCTTCAGGGGACTGAAGCTTTCTTT
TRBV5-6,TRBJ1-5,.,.,CASSEGPVRPQHF,TGTGCCAGCAGCGAGGGCCCGGTTAGGCCCCAGCATTTT
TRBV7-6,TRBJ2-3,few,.,CASSLTYTSTDTQYF,TGTGCCAGCAGCTTAACTTATACTAGCACAGATACGCAGTATTTT
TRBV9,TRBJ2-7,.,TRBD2,CATRRGESGRVAYEQYF,TGTGCCACGAGGCGAGGGGAGAGCGGGAGGGTGGCCTACGAGCAGTACTTC
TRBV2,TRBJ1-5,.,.,CASSQTGISNQPQHF,TGTGCCAGCAGCCAAACAGGAATTAGCAATCAGCCCCAGCATTTT
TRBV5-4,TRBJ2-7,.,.,CASSRPTGSYEQYF,TGTGCCAGCAGCCGTCCGACAGGTTCCTACGAGCAGTACTTC
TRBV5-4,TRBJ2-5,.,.,CASSWYAGLQETQYF,TGTGCCAGCAGCTGGTACGCAGGTCTCCAAGAGACCCAGTACTTC
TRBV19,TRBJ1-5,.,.,CASSIGGLNQPQHF,TGTGCCAGTAGTATCGGGGGGCTCAATCAGCCCCAGCATTTT